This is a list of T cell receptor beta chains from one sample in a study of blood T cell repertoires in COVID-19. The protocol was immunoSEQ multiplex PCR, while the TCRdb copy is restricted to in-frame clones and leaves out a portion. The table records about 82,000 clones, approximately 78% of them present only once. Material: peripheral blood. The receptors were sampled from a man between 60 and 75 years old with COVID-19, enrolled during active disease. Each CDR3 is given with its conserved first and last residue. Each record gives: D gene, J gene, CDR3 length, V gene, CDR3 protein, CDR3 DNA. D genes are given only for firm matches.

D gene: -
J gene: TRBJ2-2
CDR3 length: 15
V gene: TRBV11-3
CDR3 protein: CASSRQGVYAGELFF
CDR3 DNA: TGTGCCAGCAGCCGCCAAGGGGTCTACGCCGGGGAGCTGTTTTTT

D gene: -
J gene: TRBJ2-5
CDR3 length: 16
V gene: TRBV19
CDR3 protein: CASRGISWDYQETQYF
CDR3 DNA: TGTGCCAGTAGGGGTATCTCATGGGACTACCAAGAGACCCAGTACTTC

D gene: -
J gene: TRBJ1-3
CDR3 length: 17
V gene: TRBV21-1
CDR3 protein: CASSKGQGGLSGNTIYF
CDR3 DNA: TGTGCCAGCAGCAAGGGACAGGGGGGACTCTCTGGAAACACCATATATTTT

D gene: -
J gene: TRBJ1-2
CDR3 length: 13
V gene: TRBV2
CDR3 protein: CASRRGSNYGYTF
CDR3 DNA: TGTGCCAGCCGACGAGGGTCTAACTATGGCTACACCTTC

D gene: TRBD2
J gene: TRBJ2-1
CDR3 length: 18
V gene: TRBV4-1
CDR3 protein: CASSHPTARTSGPSEQFF
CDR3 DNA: TGCGCCAGCAGCCACCCCACCGCCCGGACTAGTGGGCCGAGTGAGCAGTTCTTC

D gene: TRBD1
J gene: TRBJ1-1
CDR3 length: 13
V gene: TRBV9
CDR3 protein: CASSVLTGGEAFF
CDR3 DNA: TGTGCCAGCAGCGTTTTAACAGGGGGTGAAGCTTTCTTT

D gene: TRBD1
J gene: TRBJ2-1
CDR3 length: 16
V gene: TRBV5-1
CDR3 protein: CASSAPGQGSYNEQFF
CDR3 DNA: TGCGCCAGCAGCGCACCGGGACAGGGGTCGTACAATGAGCAGTTCTTC

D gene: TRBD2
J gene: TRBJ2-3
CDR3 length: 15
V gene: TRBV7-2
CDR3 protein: CASSFGTSGAPKQYF
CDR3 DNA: TGTGCCAGCAGCTTCGGGACTAGCGGGGCCCCGAAGCAGTATTTT

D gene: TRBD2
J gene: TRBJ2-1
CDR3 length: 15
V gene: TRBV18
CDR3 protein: CASSRGTSGSFVLVF
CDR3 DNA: TGTGCCAGCTCACGGGGGACTAGCGGGTCCTTTGTCTTGGTCTTC

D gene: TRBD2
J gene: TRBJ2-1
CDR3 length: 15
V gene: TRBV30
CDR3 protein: CAWSVSSGRPNEQFF
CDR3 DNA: TGTGCCTGGAGTGTTTCTAGCGGGAGGCCCAATGAGCAGTTCTTC

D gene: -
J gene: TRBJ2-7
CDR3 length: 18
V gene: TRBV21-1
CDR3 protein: CASSKGRDHGQRRYEQYF
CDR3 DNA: TGTGCCAGCAGCAAAGGAAGGGACCACGGACAGCGGAGGTACGAGCAGTACTTC

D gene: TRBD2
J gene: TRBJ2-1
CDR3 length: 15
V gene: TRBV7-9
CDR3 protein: CASSLWTSGSNEQFF
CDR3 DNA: TGTGCCAGCAGCTTATGGACTAGCGGGAGTAATGAGCAGTTCTTC

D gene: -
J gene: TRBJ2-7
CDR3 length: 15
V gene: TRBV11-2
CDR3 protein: CASSSPGQIRGEQYF
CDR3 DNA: TGTGCCAGCAGTTCTCCAGGACAAATAAGGGGCGAGCAGTACTTC

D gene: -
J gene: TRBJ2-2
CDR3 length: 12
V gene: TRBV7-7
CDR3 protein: CASSPDTGELFF
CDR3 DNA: TGTGCTAGCAGCCCAGACACCGGGGAGCTGTTTTTT

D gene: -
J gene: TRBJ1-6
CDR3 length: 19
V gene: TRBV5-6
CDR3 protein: CASSLPPGLPSSYNSPLHF
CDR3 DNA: TGTGCCAGCAGCCTCCCTCCGGGACTTCCGAGCTCCTATAATTCACCCCTCCACTTT

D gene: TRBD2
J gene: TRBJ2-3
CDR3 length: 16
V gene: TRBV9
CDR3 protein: CASSLRTSGSTDTQYF
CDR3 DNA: TGTGCCAGCAGCCTCCGGACTAGCGGGAGTACAGATACGCAGTATTTT